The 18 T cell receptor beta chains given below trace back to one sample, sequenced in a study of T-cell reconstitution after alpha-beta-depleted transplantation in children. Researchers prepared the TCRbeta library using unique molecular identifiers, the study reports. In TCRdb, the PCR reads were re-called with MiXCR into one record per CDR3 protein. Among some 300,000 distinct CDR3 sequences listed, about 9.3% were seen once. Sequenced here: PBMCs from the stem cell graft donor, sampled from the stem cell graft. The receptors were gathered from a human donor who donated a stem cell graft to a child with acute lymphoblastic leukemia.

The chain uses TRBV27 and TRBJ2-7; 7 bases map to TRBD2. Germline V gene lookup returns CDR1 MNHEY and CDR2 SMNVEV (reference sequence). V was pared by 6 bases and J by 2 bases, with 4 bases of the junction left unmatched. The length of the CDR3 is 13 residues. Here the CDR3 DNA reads TGTGCCAGCAGAAGGGACTACCCCTACGAGCAGTACTTC. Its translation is CASRRDYPYEQYF.

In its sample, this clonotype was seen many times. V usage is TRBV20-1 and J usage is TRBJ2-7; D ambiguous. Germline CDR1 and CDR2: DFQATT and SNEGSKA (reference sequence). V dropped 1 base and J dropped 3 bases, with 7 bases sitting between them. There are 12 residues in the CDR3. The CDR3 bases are TGCAGTGCTAGAGGGACGGTCTACGAGCAGTACTTC. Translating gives CSARGTVYEQYF.

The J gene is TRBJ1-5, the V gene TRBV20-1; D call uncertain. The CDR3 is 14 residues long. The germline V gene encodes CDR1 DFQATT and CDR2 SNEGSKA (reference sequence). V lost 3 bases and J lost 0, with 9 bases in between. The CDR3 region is CSASLDPSNQPQHF. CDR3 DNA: TGCAGTGCTAGTCTTGACCCTAGCAATCAGCCCCAGCATTTT.

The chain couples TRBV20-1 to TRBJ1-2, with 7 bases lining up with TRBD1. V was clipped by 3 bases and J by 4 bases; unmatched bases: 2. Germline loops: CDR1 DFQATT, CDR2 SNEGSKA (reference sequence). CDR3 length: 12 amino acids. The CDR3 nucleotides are TGCAGTGCTAGCCGGGACAGCTATGGCTACACCTTC. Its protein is CSASRDSYGYTF.

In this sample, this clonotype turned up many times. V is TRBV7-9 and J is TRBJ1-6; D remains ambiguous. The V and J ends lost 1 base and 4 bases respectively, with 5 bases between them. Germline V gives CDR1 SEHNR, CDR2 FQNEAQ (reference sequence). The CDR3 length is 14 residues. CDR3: CASSLEQYNSPLHF. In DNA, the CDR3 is TGTGCCAGCAGCTTAGAACAGTATAATTCACCCCTCCACTTT.

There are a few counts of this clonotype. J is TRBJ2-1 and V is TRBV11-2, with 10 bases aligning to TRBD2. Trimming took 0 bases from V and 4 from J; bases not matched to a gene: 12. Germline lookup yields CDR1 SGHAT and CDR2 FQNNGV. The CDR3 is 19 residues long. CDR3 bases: TGTGCCAGCAGCTTAGATAGGCTAGCGGGAGTGCGGGGTTACAATGAGCAGTTCTTC. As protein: CASSLDRLAGVRGYNEQFF.

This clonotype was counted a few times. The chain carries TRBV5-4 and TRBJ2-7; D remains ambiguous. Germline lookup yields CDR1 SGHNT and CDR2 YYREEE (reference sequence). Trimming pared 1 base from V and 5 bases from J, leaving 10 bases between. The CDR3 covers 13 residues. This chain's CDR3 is CASSLLAFDEQYF. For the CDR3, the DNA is TGTGCCAGCAGCTTGCTTGCTTTCGACGAGCAGTACTTC. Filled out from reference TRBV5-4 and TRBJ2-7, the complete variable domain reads ETGVTQSPTHLIKTRGQQVTLRCSSQSGHNTVSWYQQALGQGPQFIFQYYREEENGRGNFPPRFSGLQFPNYSSELNVNALELDDSALYLCASSLLAFDEQYFGPGTRLTVT.

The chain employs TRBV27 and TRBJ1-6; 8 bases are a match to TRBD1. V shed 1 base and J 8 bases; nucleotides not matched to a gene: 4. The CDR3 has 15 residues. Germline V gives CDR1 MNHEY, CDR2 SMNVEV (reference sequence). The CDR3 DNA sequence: TGTGCCAGCAGTTTATATCAGGGGGCTTATTCACCCCTCCACTTT. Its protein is CASSLYQGAYSPLHF.

CDR3: CASINRGGQPQHF. The CDR3 DNA reads as TGTGCCAGTATTAACAGGGGCGGTCAGCCCCAGCATTTT. The genes are TRBV19 and TRBJ1-5; 7 nucleotides agree with TRBD1. CDR3 length equals 13 residues. Germline lookup yields CDR1 LNHDA and CDR2 SQIVND (reference sequence). V dropped 7 bases and J dropped 6; count of bases not matched to a gene: 6.

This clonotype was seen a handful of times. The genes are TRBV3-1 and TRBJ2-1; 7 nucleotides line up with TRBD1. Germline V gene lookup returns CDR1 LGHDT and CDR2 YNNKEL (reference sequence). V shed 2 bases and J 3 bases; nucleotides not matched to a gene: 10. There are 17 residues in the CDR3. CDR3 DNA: TGTGCCAGCAGCCAACCCCGAACAGGGGACCTCTACAATGAGCAGTTCTTC. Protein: CASSQPRTGDLYNEQFF.

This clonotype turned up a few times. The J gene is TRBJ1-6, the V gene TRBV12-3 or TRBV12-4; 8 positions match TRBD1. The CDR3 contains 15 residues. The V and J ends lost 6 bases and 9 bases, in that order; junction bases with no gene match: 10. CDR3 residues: CASSYRQGMGSPLHF. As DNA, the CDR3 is TGTGCCAGCAGCTACCGACAGGGGATGGGTTCACCCCTCCACTTT.

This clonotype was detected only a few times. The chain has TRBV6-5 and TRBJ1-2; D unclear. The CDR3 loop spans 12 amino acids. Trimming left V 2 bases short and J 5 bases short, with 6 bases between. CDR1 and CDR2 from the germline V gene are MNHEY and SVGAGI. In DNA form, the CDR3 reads TGTGCCAGCAGTTACGTAGGTTATGGCTACACCTTC. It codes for CASSYVGYGYTF.

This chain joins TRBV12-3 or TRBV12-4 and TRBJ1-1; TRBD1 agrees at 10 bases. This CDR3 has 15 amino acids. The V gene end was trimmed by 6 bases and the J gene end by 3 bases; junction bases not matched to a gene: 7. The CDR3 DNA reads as TGTGCCAGCAGACGACAGGGGGCTTTCGACACTGAAGCTTTCTTT. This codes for CASRRQGAFDTEAFF.

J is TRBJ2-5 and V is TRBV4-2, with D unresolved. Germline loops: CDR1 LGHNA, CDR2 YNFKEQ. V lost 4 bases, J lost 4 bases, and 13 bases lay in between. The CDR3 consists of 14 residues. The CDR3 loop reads CASSPTPLGETQYF. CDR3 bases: TGTGCCAGCAGCCCGACCCCTCTAGGAGAGACCCAGTACTTC.

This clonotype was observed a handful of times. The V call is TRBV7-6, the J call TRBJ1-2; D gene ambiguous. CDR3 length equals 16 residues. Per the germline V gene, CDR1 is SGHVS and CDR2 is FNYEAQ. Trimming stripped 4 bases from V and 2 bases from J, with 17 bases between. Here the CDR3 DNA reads TGTGCCAGCAGCTATGGGGTCGGGTCGGCGAACTATGGCTACACCTTC. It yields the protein CASSYGVGSANYGYTF.

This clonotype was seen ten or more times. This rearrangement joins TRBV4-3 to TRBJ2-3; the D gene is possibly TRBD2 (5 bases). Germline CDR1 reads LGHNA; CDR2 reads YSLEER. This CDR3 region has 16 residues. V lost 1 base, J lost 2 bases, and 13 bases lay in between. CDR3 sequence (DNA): TGCGCCAGCAGCCAAGGGCTAGCCCGTTCCACAGATACGCAGTATTTT. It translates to CASSQGLARSTDTQYF.

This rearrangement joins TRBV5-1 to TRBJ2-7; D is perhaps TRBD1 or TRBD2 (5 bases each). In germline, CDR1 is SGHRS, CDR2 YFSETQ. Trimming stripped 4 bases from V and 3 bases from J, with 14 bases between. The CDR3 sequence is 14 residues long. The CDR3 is CASSRSEGFYEQYF. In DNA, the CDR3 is TGCGCCAGCAGCAGGAGTGAGGGGTTCTACGAGCAGTACTTC.

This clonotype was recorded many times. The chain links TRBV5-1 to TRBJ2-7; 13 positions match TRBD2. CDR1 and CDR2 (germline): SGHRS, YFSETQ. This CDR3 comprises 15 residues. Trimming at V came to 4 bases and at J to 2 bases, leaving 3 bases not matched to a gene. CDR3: CASSTGTSGTYEQYF. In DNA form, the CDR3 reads TGCGCCAGCAGCACCGGGACTAGCGGGACCTACGAGCAGTACTTC. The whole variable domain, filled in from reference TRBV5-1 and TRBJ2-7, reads KAGVTQTPRYLIKTRGQQVTLSCSPISGHRSVSWYQQTPGQGLQFLFEYFSETQRNKGNFPGRFSGRQFSNSRSEMNVSTLELGDSALYLCASSTGTSGTYEQYFGPGTRLTVT.